Listed below are T cell receptor beta chains from one sample, sequenced in a study of regulatory and conventional T cells in RAG deficiency. The assay was immunoSEQ multiplex PCR, and TCRdb's table has in-frame clones only and misses some. Among almost 35,000 clones listed, 60% to 85% were seen once. These same data were also listed under a study on regulatory T cells.

Sequenced material: CD4+ effector T cells sorted from blood. These TCRs come from a human donor in good health. The CDR3 runs from the conserved cysteine through the conserved F or W. A D gene is named only where the DNA matches it firmly. Size is omitted from some rows. Given values are once, few, many or a class for expanded clones.

v_gene	len	d_gene	abundance	j_gene	CDR3aa	CDR3nt
TRBV7-2	15	NA	NA	TRBJ1-3	CASSLVGMAGNTIYF	TGTGCCAGCAGCTTAGTAGGGATGGCTGGAAACACCATATATTTT
TRBV12-5	16	TRBD1	NA	TRBJ2-7	CASGISPGQGAYEQYF	TGTGCTAGTGGTATCAGCCCCGGACAGGGGGCCTACGAGCAGTACTTC
TRBV6-6	15	NA	NA	TRBJ1-5	CASSGQTGSNQPQHF	TGTGCCAGCAGTGGTCAAACAGGTAGCAATCAGCCCCAGCATTTT
TRBV9	16	NA	NA	TRBJ1-4	CASVQWEGQTNEKLFF	TGTGCCAGCGTCCAATGGGAGGGGCAGACGAATGAAAAACTGTTTTTT
TRBV9	14	TRBD1	NA	TRBJ1-4	CASSVGQGGEKLFF	TGTGCCAGCAGCGTAGGACAGGGGGGTGAAAAACTGTTTTTT
TRBV7-3	13	TRBD1	NA	TRBJ1-1	CASSPTGGTEAFF	TGTGCCAGCAGCCCGACAGGGGGCACTGAAGCTTTCTTT
TRBV5-1	15	NA	NA	TRBJ2-7	CASSGDGQSSYEQYF	TGCGCCAGCAGCGGGGACGGTCAGAGCTCCTACGAGCAGTACTTC
TRBV5-1	15	NA	NA	TRBJ2-5	CASSLVVGVQETQYF	TGCGCCAGCAGCTTGGTAGTCGGGGTCCAAGAGACCCAGTACTTC
TRBV5-1	15	NA	NA	TRBJ2-1	CASSLSQGINHEQFF	TGCGCCAGCAGCTTGTCACAGGGTATTAACCATGAGCAGTTCTTC
TRBV28	13	NA	once	TRBJ2-3	CASLTRAEGAQYF	TGTGCCAGTCTAACCCGGGCCGAAGGAGCGCAGTATTTT
TRBV5-6	15	NA	NA	TRBJ1-2	CASSLTTALNYGYTF	TGTGCCAGCAGCCTCACGACAGCCCTGAACTATGGCTACACCTTC
TRBV7-9	15	TRBD1	NA	TRBJ2-7	CASSLGAGGSYEQYF	TGTGCCAGCAGCTTAGGCGCAGGGGGCTCCTACGAGCAGTACTTC
TRBV14	15	NA	NA	TRBJ2-7	CASSRAGQGAYEQYF	TGTGCCAGCAGCCGTGCAGGGCAAGGGGCCTACGAGCAGTACTTC
TRBV19	13	NA	NA	TRBJ2-2	CASSNPNTGELFF	TGTGCCAGTAGTAACCCGAACACCGGGGAGCTGTTTTTT
TRBV5-1	14	NA	NA	TRBJ2-5	CASSARDLSETQYF	TGCGCCAGCAGCGCCCGGGACCTCTCGGAGACCCAGTACTTC
TRBV6-5	14	NA	once	TRBJ1-2	CASRDIRIGYGYTF	TGTGCCAGCAGGGATATAAGGATAGGCTATGGCTACACCTTC
TRBV5-6	12	NA	NA	TRBJ1-1	CASSLKEARAFF	TGTGCCAGCAGCCTGAAGGAGGCTCGGGCTTTCTTT
TRBV7-8	15	NA	NA	TRBJ2-2	CASSPRGARAGELFF	TGTGCCAGCAGCCCTAGGGGAGCTAGGGCCGGGGAGCTGTTTTTT
TRBV7-7	16	TRBD2	NA	TRBJ2-5	CASSYNSGGAAETQYF	TGTGCTAGCAGCTATAATAGCGGGGGGGCGGCCGAGACCCAGTACTTC
TRBV29-1	14	TRBD1	NA	TRBJ2-1	CSVEEQGAVDEQFF	TGCAGCGTTGAAGAACAGGGGGCGGTGGATGAGCAGTTCTTC
TRBV6-6	15	NA	NA	TRBJ2-3	CASMRDSVVADTQYF	TGTGCCAGCATGAGGGATTCGGTTGTGGCAGATACGCAGTATTTT
TRBV18	15	NA	NA	TRBJ2-4	CASSARGVSKNIQYF	TGTGCCAGCTCCGCCCGGGGAGTCTCCAAAAACATTCAGTACTTC
TRBV5-4	13	NA	NA	TRBJ2-7	CASSLNRENEQYF	TGTGCCAGCAGCTTGAACAGGGAGAACGAGCAGTACTTC
TRBV5-6	14	TRBD1	NA	TRBJ2-5	CASSFNRGQETQYF	TGTGCCAGCAGCTTCAACAGGGGGCAAGAGACCCAGTACTTC
TRBV5-1	15	TRBD1	few	TRBJ2-7	CASSSTGGIGYEQYF	TGCGCCAGCAGCTCGACAGGGGGTATCGGCTACGAGCAGTACTTC
TRBV5-1	16	NA	once	TRBJ1-3	CASRQDRTPSGNTIYF	TGCGCCAGCAGACAAGACAGAACCCCCTCTGGAAACACCATATATTTT
TRBV9	14	NA	once	TRBJ1-2	CASSLFPGNYGYTF	TGTGCCAGCAGCCTCTTTCCGGGGAACTATGGCTACACCTTC
TRBV29-1	12	NA	few	TRBJ1-2	CSVFSPSQGYTF	TGCAGCGTGTTTTCTCCATCACAGGGCTACACCTTC
TRBV11-3	12	NA	NA	TRBJ2-7	CASSLMGDEQYF	TGTGCCAGCAGCTTAATGGGAGACGAGCAGTACTTC
TRBV5-4	16	NA	NA	TRBJ1-1	CASSLFRKGQNAEAFF	TGTGCCAGCAGCTTGTTTCGGAAAGGGCAAAATGCGGAAGCTTTCTTT
TRBV6-6	15	NA	NA	TRBJ1-2	CASSSPDTKNYGYTF	TGTGCCAGCAGTTCCCCGGACACTAAAAACTATGGCTACACCTTC
TRBV27	15	NA	NA	TRBJ1-4	CASSLIGGTNEKLFF	TGTGCCAGCAGTTTAATCGGGGGGACTAATGAAAAACTGTTTTTT
TRBV4-1	16	NA	once	TRBJ1-1	CASSPVGRQMNTEAFF	TGCGCCAGCAGCCCAGTGGGACGGCAGATGAACACTGAAGCTTTCTTT
TRBV23-1	17	NA	once	TRBJ2-1	CASSLIGRERPIFGQFF	TGCGCCAGCAGTTTGATCGGTAGAGAACGGCCTATCTTTGGGCAGTTCTTC
TRBV11-2	18	NA	NA	TRBJ1-6	CASSLADGLKLTDSPLHF	TGTGCCAGCAGCTTAGCGGACGGACTCAAGCTCACGGATTCACCCCTCCACTTT
TRBV7-8	15	NA	NA	TRBJ1-6	CASSWARAGDSPLHF	TGTGCCAGCAGCTGGGCCAGGGCCGGGGATTCACCCCTCCACTTT
TRBV15	13	NA	NA	TRBJ2-7	CATSARQAYEQYF	TGTGCCACCAGCGCACGACAGGCATACGAGCAGTACTTC
TRBV5-1	15	TRBD1	NA	TRBJ1-4	CASSLRAGGNEKLFF	TGCGCCAGCAGCCTCAGGGCAGGGGGTAATGAAAAACTGTTTTTT
TRBV19	15	TRBD1	NA	TRBJ1-5	CASVDRVSRHQPQHF	TGTGCCAGTGTGGACAGGGTAAGTCGTCATCAGCCCCAGCATTTT
TRBV7-8	14	NA	NA	TRBJ1-3	CASSLERIGNTIYF	TGTGCCAGCAGCTTAGAAAGGATCGGAAACACCATATATTTT
TRBV2	15	NA	few	TRBJ1-4	CASSYQGTTNEKLFF	TGTGCCAGCAGTTACCAGGGGACAACTAATGAAAAACTGTTTTTT
TRBV19	14	NA	once	TRBJ1-2	CASSPGMGGQGYTF	TGTGCCAGTAGCCCGGGAATGGGGGGGCAAGGCTACACCTTC
TRBV30	13	NA	NA	TRBJ2-7	CATRQDSPYEQYF	TGTGCGACTAGGCAGGACAGCCCCTACGAGCAGTACTTC
TRBV11-3	13	NA	NA	TRBJ1-6	CASSLKAESPLHF	TGTGCCAGCAGCTTAAAGGCAGAATCACCCCTCCACTTT
TRBV19	15	NA	NA	TRBJ1-1	CASSMYGGRGTEAFF	TGTGCCAGTAGTATGTACGGGGGGCGGGGAACTGAAGCTTTCTTT
TRBV6-5	16	NA	once	TRBJ1-5	CASSYSQALGNQPQHF	TGTGCCAGCAGTTACTCGCAGGCCCTGGGAAATCAGCCCCAGCATTTT
TRBV2	14	TRBD1	NA	TRBJ2-7	CASRNDRGSYEQYF	TGTGCCAGCAGAAACGACAGGGGAAGCTACGAGCAGTACTTC
TRBV5-4	15	NA	few	TRBJ1-6	CASSLGGPGSSPLHF	TGTGCCAGCAGCTTGGGCGGTCCGGGAAGTTCACCCCTCCACTTT
TRBV30	16	NA	NA	TRBJ1-3	CAWLAGPRSSGNTIYF	TGTGCCTGGCTCGCTGGGCCCCGAAGCTCTGGAAACACCATATATTTT
TRBV5-4	14	TRBD1	NA	TRBJ2-7	CASSLRQGSYEQYF	TGTGCCAGCAGCTTGAGACAGGGGAGCTACGAGCAGTACTTC
TRBV6-5	14	NA	NA	TRBJ1-4	CASSPTATNEKLFF	TGTGCCAGCAGCCCTACGGCAACTAATGAAAAACTGTTTTTT
TRBV5-4	14	TRBD1	NA	TRBJ2-7	CASSLVQGAREQYF	TGTGCCAGCAGCTTGGTACAGGGGGCAAGGGAGCAGTACTTC
TRBV5-4	15	NA	NA	TRBJ2-1	CASSWQVNSYNEQFF	TGTGCCAGCAGCTGGCAGGTCAACTCCTACAATGAGCAGTTCTTC